This T cell receptor (beta chain) was retrieved from a study of blood T cell repertoires in COVID-19. Overall study: The study drew acute and convalescent COVID-19 samples from the United States, Italy and Spain.

Assay: immunoSEQ multiplex PCR; the TCRdb copy retains only in-frame clones and omits some. The sample lists some 31,000 clones, over 70% occurring once. The receptor was derived from a woman between 65 and 79 years old with active or convalescent COVID-19. Sequenced material: peripheral blood.

For the CDR3, the DNA is TGTGCCAGCAGCTTGTGGTCCAGGGGAGGGCTCAATGGCTACACCTTC. Translating it yields CASSLWSRGGLNGYTF. The rearrangement joins TRBV5-6 to TRBJ1-2; TRBD1 is a possible D gene (6 bases). V lost 1 base to trimming and J lost 6 bases, with 19 bases between them. Germline V gene lookup returns CDR1 SGHDT and CDR2 YYEEEE. The CDR3 consists of 16 residues.